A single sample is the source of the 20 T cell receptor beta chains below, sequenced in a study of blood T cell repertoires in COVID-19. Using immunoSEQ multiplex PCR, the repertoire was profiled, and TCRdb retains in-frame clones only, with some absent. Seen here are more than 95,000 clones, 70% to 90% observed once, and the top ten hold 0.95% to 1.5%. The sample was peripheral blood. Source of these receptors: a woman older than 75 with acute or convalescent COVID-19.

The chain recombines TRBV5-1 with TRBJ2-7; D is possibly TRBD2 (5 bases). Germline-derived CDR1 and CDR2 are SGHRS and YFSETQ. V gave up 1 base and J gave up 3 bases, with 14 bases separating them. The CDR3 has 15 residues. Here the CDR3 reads CASSLSTGVLYEQYF. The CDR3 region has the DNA TGCGCCAGCAGCTTGAGTACCGGGGTTCTCTACGAGCAGTACTTC.

The CDR3 region has the DNA TGTGCCAGCAGTTTTCAGGGGCTCACCGGGGAGCTGTTTTTT. Protein: CASSFQGLTGELFF. The chain combines TRBV28 with TRBJ2-2; perhaps TRBD1 as D (6 bases). V lost 3 bases, J lost 4 bases, and 9 bases lay in between. The CDR3 sequence is 14 residues long. Germline V gives CDR1 MDHEN, CDR2 SYDVKM.

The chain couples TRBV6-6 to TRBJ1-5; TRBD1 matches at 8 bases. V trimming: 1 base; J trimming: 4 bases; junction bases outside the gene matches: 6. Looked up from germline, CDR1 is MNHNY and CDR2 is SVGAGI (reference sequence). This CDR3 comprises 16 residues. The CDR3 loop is CASSYFETGGNQPQHF. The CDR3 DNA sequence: TGTGCCAGCAGTTACTTCGAAACAGGGGGAAATCAGCCCCAGCATTTT.

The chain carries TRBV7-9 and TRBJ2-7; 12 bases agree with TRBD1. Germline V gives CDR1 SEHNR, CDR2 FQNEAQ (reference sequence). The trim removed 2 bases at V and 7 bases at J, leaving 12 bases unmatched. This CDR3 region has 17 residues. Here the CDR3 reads CASSLRGPGQGAREQYF. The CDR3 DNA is TGTGCCAGCAGCTTAAGGGGGCCGGGACAGGGGGCGCGTGAGCAGTACTTC. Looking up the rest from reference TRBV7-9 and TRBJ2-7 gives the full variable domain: DTGVSQNPRHKITKRGQNVTFRCDPISEHNRLYWYRQTLGQGPEFLTYFQNEAQLEKSRLLSDRFSAERPKGSFSTLEIQRTEQGDSAMYLCASSLRGPGQGAREQYFGPGTRLTVT.

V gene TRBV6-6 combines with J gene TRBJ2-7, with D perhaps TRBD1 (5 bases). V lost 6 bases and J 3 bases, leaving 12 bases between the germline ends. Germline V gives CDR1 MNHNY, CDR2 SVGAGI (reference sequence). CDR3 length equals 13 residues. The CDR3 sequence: CASRGQGLYEQYF. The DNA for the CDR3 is TGTGCCAGCAGGGGCCAGGGTCTCTACGAGCAGTACTTC.

The CDR3 nucleotides read TGTGCCAGCAGCCCGCAGGGGGGCTATGGCTACACCTTC. This codes for CASSPQGGYGYTF. The chain joins TRBV5-4 to TRBJ1-2; 7 nucleotides line up with TRBD1. After removal of 4 bases from V and 4 bases from J, the junction contained 4 bases not matched to a gene. There are 13 residues in the CDR3. Germline-derived CDR1 and CDR2 are SGHNT and YYREEE (reference sequence).

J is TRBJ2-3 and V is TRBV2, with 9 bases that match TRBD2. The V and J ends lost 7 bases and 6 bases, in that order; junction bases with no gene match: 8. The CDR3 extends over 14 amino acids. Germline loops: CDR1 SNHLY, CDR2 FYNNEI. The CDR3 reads CASTQRGAGDTQYF. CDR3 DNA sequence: TGTGCCAGCACTCAGCGGGGGGCGGGGGATACGCAGTATTTT.

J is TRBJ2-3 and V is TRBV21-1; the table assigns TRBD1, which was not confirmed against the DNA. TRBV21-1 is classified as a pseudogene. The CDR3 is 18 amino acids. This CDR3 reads CASSKQPTGTLPADTQYF. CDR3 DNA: TGTGCCAGCAGCAAGCAACCCACAGGGACACTCCCGGCAGATACGCAGTATTTT.

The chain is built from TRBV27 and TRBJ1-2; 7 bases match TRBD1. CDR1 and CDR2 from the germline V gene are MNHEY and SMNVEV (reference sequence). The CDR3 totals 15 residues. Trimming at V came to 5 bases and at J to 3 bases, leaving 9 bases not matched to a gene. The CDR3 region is CASSPNAGGYYGYTF. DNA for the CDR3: TGTGCCAGCAGTCCCAATGCAGGGGGATACTATGGCTACACCTTC.

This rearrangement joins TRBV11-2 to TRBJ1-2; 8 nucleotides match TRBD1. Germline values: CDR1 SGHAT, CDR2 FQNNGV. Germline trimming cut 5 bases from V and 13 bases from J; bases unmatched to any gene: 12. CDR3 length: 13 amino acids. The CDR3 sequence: CASSTGQAQSSTF. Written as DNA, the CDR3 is TGTGCCAGCAGCACGGGACAGGCCCAATCAAGCACCTTC.

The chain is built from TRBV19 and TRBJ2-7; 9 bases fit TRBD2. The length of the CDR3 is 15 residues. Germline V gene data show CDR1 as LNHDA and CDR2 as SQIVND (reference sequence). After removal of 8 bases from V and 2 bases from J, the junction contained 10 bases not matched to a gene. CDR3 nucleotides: TGTGCCAGTTCGACCGGGACTAGCAGAACCTACGAGCAGTACTTC. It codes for CASSTGTSRTYEQYF.

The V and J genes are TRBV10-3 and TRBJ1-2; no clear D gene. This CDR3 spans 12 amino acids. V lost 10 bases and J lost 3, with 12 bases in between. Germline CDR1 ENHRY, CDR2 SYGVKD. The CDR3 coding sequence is TGTGCCACCCAGCGGACGGACTATGGCTACACCTTC. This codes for CATQRTDYGYTF.

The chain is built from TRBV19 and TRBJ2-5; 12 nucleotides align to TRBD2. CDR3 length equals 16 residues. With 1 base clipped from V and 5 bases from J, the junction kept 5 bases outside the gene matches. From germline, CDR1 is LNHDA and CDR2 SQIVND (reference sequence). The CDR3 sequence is CASSIGSLAGGETQYF. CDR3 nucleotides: TGTGCCAGTAGTATAGGTTCGCTAGCGGGAGGGGAGACCCAGTACTTC.

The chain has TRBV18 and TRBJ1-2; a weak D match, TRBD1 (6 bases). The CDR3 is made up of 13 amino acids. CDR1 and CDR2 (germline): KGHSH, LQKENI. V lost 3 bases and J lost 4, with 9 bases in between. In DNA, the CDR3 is TGTGCCAGCTCACCGGGGGCAGCCTATGGCTACACCTTC. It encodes CASSPGAAYGYTF.

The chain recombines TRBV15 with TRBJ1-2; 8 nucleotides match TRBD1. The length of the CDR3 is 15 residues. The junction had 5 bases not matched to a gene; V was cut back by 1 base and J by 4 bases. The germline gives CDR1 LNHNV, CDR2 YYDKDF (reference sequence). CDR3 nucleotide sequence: TGTGCCACCAGCAGAGGTCCGGGGACAGGCTATGGCTACACCTTC. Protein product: CATSRGPGTGYGYTF.

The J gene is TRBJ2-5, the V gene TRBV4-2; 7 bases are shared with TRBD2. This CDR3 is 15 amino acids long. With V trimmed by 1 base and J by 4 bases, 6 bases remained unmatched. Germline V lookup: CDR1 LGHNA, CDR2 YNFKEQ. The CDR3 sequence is CASSQVFSGLETQYF. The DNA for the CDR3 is TGTGCCAGCAGCCAAGTTTTTAGCGGGCTAGAGACCCAGTACTTC.

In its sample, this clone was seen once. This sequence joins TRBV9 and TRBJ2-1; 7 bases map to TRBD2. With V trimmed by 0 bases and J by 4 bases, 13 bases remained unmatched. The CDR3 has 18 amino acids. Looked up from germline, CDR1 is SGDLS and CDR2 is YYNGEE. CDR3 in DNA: TGTGCCAGCAGCGTAGCGTCTAGCGGCCCAAATTTATACAATGAGCAGTTCTTC. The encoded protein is CASSVASSGPNLYNEQFF.

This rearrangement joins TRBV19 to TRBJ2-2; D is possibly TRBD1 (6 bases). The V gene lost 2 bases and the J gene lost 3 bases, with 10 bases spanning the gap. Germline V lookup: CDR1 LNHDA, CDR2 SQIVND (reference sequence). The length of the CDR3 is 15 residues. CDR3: CASSIQGTDTGELFF. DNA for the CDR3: TGTGCCAGTAGTATACAGGGGACGGACACCGGGGAGCTGTTTTTT. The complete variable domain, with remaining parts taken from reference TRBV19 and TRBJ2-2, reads DGGITQSPKYLFRKEGQNVTLSCEQNLNHDAMYWYRQDPGQGLRLIYYSQIVNDFQKGDIAEGYSVSREKKESFPLTVTSAQKNPTAFYLCASSIQGTDTGELFFGEGSRLTVL.

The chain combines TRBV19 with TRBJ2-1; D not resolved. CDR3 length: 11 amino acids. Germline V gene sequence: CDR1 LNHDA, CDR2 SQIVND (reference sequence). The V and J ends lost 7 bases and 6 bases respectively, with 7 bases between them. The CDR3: CASTERNEQFF. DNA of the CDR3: TGTGCCAGTACAGAGCGCAATGAGCAGTTCTTC.

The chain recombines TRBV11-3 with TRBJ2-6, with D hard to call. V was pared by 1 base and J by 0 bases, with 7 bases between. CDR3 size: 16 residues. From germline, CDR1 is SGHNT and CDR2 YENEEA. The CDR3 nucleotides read TGTGCCAGCAGCTTAGGGAGTACCTCTGGGGCCAACGTCCTGACTTTC. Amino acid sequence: CASSLGSTSGANVLTF.